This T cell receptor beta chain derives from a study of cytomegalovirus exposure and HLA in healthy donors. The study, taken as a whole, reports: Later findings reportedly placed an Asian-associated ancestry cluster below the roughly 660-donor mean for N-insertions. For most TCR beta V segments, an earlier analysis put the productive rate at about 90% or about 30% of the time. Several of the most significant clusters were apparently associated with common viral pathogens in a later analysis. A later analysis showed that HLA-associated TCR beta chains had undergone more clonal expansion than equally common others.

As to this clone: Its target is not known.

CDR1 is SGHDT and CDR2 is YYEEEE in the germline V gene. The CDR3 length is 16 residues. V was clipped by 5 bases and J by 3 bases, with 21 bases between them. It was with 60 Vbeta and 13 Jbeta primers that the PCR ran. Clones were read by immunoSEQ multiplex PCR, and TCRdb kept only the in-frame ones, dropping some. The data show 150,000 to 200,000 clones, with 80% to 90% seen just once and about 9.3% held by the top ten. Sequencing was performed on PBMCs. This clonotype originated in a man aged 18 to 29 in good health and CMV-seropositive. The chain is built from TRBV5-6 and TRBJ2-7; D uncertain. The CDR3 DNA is TGTGCCAGCAGTCCCCCCGAAAGTCCCCTCGGCTACGAGCAGTACTTC. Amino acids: CASSPPESPLGYEQYF.